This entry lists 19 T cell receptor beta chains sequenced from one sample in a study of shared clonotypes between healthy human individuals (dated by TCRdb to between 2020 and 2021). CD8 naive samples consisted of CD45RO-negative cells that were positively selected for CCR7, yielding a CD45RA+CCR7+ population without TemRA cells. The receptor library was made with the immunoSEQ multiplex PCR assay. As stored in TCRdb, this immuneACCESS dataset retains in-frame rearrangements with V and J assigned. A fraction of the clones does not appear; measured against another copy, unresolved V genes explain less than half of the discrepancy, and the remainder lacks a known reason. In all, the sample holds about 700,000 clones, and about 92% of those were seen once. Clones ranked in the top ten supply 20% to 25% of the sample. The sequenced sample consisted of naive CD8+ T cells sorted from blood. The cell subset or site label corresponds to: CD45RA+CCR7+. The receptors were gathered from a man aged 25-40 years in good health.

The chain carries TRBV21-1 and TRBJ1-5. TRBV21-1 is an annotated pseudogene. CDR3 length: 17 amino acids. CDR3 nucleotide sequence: TGTGCCAGCAGCAAAGGGAGCGGGGGGCGCAGCAATCAGCCCCAGCATTTT. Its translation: CASSKGSGGRSNQPQHF.

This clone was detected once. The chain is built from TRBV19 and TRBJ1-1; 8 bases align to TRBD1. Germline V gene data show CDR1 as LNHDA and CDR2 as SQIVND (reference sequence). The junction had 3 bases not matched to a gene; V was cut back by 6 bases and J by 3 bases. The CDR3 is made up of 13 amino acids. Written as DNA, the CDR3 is TGTGCCAGTAGCCAGGGGGCTTACACTGAAGCTTTCTTT. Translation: CASSQGAYTEAFF.

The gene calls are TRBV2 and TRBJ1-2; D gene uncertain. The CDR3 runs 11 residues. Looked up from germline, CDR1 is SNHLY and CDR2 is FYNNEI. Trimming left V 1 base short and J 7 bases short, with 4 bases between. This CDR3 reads CASSEGSGYTF. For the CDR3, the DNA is TGTGCCAGCAGTGAAGGGAGTGGCTACACCTTC.

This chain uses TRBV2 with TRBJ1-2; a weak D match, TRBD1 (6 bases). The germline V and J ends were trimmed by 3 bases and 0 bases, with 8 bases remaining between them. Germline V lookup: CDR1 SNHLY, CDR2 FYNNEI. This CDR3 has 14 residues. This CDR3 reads CASSEWTANYGYTF. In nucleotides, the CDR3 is TGTGCCAGCAGTGAGTGGACAGCTAACTATGGCTACACCTTC. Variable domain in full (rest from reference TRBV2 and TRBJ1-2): EPEVTQTPSHQVTQMGQEVILRCVPISNHLYFYWYRQILGQKVEFLVSFYNNEISEKSEIFDDQFSVERPDGSNFTLKIRSTKLEDSAMYFCASSEWTANYGYTFGSGTRLTVV.

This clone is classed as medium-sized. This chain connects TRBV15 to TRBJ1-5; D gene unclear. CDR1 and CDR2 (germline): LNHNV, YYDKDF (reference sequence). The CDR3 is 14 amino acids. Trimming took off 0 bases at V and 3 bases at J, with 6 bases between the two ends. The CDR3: CATSREYNNQPQHF. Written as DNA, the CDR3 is TGTGCCACCAGCAGAGAGTATAACAATCAGCCCCAGCATTTT.

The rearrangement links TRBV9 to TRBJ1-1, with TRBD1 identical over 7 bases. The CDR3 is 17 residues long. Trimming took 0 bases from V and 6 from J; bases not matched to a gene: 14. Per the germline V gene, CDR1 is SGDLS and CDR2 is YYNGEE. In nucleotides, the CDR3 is TGTGCCAGCAGCGTAGGGAACTCCGGGACAGAGGACCCTGAAGCTTTCTTT. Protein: CASSVGNSGTEDPEAFF.

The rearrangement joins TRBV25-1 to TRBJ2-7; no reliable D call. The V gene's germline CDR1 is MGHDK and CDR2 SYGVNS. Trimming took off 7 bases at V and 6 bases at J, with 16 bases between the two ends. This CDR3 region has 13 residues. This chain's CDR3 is CASTPRTGLEQYF. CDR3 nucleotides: TGTGCCAGCACGCCCCGAACCGGGCTCGAGCAGTACTTC.

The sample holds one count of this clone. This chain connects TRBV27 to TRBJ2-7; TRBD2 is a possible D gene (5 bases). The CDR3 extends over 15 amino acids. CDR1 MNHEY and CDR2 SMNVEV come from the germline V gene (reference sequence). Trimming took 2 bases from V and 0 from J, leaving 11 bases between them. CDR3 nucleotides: TGTGCCAGCAGTTTAGTTCCGGGAAGCTCCTACGAGCAGTACTTC. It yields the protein CASSLVPGSSYEQYF.

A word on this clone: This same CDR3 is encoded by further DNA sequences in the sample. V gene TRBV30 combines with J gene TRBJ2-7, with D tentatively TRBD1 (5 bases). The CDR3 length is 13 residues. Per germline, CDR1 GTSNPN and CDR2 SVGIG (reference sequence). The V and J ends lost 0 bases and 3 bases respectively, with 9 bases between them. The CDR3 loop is CAWSVGAGYEQYF. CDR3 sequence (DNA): TGTGCCTGGAGTGTAGGGGCCGGCTACGAGCAGTACTTC.

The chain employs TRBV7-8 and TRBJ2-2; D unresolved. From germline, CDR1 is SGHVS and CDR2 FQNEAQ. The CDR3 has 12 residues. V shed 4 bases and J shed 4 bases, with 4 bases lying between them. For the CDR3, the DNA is TGTGCCAGCAGCTCGCTCACCGGGGAGCTGTTTTTT. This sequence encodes CASSSLTGELFF.

CDR3 in DNA: TGTGCCGGACAGGGTGGGTCGAACACCGGGGAGCTGTTTTTT. Translation: CAGQGGSNTGELFF. V gene TRBV6-1 combines with J gene TRBJ2-2, with TRBD1 matching 8 bases. The germline CDR1 and CDR2 sequences are MNHNS and SASEGT. The CDR3 length is 14 residues. J lost 0 bases, V lost 11 bases, and 5 bases had no gene match.

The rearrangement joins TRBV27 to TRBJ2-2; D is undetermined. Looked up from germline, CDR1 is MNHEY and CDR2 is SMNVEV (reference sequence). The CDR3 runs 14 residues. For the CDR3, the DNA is TGTGCGAGTGGGAACATCGGTATCACCGGGGAGCTGTTTTTT. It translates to CASGNIGITGELFF.

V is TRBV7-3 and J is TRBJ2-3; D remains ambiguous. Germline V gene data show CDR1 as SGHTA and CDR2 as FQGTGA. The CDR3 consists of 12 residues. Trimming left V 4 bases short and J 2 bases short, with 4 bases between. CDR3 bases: TGTGCCAGCAGCTCCCTCACAGATACGCAGTATTTT. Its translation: CASSSLTDTQYF.

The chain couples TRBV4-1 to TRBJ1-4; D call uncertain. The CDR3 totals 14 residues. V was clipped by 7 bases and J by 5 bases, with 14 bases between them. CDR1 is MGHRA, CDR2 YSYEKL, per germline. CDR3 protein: CASTTLVRNEKLFF. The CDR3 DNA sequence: TGCGCCAGCACCACCTTGGTTAGGAATGAAAAACTGTTTTTT.

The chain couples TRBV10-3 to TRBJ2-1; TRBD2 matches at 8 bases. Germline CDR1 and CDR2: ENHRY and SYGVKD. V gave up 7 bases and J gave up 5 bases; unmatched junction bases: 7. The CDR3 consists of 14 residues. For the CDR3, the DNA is TGTGCCATCACTGATAGCGGGAAAAACAATGAGCAGTTCTTC. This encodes CAITDSGKNNEQFF.

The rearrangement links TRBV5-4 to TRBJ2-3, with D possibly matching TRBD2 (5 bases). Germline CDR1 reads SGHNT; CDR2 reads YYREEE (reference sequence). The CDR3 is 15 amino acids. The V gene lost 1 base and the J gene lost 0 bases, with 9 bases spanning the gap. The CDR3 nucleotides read TGTGCCAGCAGCTTGTCCGGGGATAGCACAGATACGCAGTATTTT. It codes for CASSLSGDSTDTQYF.

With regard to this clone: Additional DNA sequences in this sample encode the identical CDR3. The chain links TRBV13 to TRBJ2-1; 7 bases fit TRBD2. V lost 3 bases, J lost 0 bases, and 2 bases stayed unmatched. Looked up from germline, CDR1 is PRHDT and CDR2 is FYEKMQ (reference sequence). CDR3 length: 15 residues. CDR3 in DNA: TGTGCCAGCAGCTTGGGCGGGAGCTCCTACAATGAGCAGTTCTTC. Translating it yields CASSLGGSSYNEQFF.

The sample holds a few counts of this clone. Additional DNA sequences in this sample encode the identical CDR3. CDR3 protein: CASSLGYEQYF. The DNA of the CDR3 is TGCGCCAGCAGCTTGGGTTACGAGCAGTACTTC. The gene calls are TRBV5-1 and TRBJ2-7; D gene uncertain. V was cut by 0 bases and J by 4 bases, with 2 bases left in between. Germline V gives CDR1 SGHRS, CDR2 YFSETQ. The CDR3 length is 11 residues.

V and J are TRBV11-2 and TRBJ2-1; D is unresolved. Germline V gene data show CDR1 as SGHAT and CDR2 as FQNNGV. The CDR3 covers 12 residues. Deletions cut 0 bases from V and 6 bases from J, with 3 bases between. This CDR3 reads CASSLEVNEQFF. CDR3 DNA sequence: TGTGCCAGCAGCTTAGAAGTCAATGAGCAGTTCTTC.